This TCR beta chain was sequenced in a study of T cell responses to AZD1222 COVID-19 vaccine. Findings and limits, study-wide: The repertoires were collected only after the peak T cell response. Dominant CD4 TCR responses targeted spike regions 160-218 and 743-854. Of spike-specific TCRs, nearly half reportedly target regions left unmutated in variants.

The repertoire was sequenced with immunoSEQ multiplex PCR; TCRdb's copy has only in-frame clones and lacks some. Of 110,000 or so clones listed, around 86% are singletons. In its sample, this clone was seen a few times. Its antigen remains unknown. Germline assignment: CDR1 LNHDA and CDR2 SQIVND (reference sequence). This CDR3 has 12 amino acids. V trimming: 8 bases; J trimming: 4 bases; junction bases outside the gene matches: 4. The V and J genes are TRBV19 and TRBJ1-2, with TRBD1 identical over 7 bases. The clonotype originates from an adult who received the AZD1222 COVID-19 vaccine. Sample: peripheral blood, taken 28 days after the second AZD1222 dose. CDR3 coding DNA: TGTGCCAGTTTAGGGGGCGTCTATGGCTACACCTTC. It translates to CASLGGVYGYTF.